This entry describes one TCR beta chain. Deletions cut 2 bases from V and 6 bases from J, with 8 bases between. This CDR3 has 13 residues. CDR1 is SGHTA, CDR2 FQGTGA, per germline. The sample is drawn from a study of metastatic and nonmetastatic thyroid tumors. Not a single patient had been given any form of treatment at any point before undergoing thyroid surgery. As originally analysed: Clinicopathological groups supplied CDR3 differences that were used to build a distant-metastasis classifier for papillary thyroid cancer. TCRdb reanalyzed the PCR reads via MiXCR. These V and J calls are TCRdb output, not the study's own analysis. There are some 19,000 clones in the sample; 30% to 35% occur only once, and more than 20% lies in the top ten.

The sample comprised adjacent normal tissue. This sequence joins TRBV7-3 and TRBJ2-1, with D possibly TRBD1 on 5 matching bases. This receptor was taken from a female donor with papillary thyroid cancer or a benign thyroid nodule (not recorded which). Some clones in this sample may be carry-over from other donors' samples. For the CDR3, the DNA is TGTGCCAGCAGCTTAGGGCAGGGCAATGAGCAGTTCTTC. This sequence encodes CASSLGQGNEQFF.